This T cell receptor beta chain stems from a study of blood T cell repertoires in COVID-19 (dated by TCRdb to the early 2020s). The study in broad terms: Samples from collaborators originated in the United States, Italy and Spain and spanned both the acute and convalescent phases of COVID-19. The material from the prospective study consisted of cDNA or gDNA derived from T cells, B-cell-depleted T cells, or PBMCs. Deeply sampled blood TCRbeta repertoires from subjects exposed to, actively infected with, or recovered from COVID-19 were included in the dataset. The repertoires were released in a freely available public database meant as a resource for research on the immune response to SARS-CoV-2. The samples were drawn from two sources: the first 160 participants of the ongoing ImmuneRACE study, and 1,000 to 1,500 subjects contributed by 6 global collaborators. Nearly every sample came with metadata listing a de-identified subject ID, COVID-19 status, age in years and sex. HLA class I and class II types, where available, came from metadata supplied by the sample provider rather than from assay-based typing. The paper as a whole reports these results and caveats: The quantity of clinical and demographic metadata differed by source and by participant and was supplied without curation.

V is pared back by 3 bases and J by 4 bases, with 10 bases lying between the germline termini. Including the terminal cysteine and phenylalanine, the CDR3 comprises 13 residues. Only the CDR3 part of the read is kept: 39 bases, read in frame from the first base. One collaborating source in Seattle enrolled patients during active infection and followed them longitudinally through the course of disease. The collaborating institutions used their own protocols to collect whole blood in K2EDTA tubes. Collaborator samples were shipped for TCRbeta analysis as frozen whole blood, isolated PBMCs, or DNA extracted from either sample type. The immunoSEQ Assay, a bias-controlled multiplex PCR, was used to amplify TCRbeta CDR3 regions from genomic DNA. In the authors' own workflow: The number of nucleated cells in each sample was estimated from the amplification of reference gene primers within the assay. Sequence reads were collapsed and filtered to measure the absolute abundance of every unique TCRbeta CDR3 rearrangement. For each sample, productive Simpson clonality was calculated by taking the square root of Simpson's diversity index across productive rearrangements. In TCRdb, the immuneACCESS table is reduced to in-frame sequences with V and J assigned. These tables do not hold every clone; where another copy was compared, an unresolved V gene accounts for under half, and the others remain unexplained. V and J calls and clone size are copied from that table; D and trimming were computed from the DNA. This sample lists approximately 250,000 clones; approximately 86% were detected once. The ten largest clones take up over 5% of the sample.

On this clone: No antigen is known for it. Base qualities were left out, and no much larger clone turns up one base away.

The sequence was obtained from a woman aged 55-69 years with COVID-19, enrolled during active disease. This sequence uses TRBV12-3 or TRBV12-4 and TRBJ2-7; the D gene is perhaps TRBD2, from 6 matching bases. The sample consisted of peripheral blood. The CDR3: CASSLEGRYEQYF. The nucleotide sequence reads TGTGCCAGCAGTTTGGAGGGGCGATACGAGCAGTACTTC.